The clone carrying this T cell receptor beta chain was seen more than once but under ten times. These data come from a study of CD8 T cells in Susac syndrome. Reverse transcription of about 0.5 to 1 ug RNA used random hexamers. Amplification of TCR beta CDR3 by immunoSEQ multiplex PCR spanned 54 Vbeta and 13 Jbeta. A single record per CDR3 protein comes from TCRdb applying MiXCR to the immunoSEQ multiplex PCR reads. The sample carries a few hundred thousand distinct CDR3 sequences, approximately 95% recorded once. Relapsing-remitting disease, either stable or active, was present in the multiple sclerosis controls, who were treatment-naive patients. Negative isolation yielded CD4+ and CD8+ T cells, and FACS enriched TEMRA cells. CDR3 length: 13 amino acids. V gave up 0 bases and J gave up 7 bases, with 8 bases separating them. CDR1 and CDR2 (germline): SGHNT, YYREEE (reference sequence).

The source material was CD4+ T cells from PBMCs. J is TRBJ2-1 and V is TRBV5-4; tentative D call: TRBD2 (6 bases). The TCR comes from a human donor with multiple sclerosis. The chain's CDR3 is CASSLVAGNEQFF. In DNA form, the CDR3 reads TGTGCCAGCAGCTTGGTTGCGGGGAATGAGCAGTTCTTC. Complete variable domain (other parts from reference TRBV5-4 and TRBJ2-1): ETGVTQSPTHLIKTRGQQVTLRCSSQSGHNTVSWYQQALGQGPQFIFQYYREEENGRGNFPPRFSGLQFPNYSSELNVNALELDDSALYLCASSLVAGNEQFFGPGTRLTVL.